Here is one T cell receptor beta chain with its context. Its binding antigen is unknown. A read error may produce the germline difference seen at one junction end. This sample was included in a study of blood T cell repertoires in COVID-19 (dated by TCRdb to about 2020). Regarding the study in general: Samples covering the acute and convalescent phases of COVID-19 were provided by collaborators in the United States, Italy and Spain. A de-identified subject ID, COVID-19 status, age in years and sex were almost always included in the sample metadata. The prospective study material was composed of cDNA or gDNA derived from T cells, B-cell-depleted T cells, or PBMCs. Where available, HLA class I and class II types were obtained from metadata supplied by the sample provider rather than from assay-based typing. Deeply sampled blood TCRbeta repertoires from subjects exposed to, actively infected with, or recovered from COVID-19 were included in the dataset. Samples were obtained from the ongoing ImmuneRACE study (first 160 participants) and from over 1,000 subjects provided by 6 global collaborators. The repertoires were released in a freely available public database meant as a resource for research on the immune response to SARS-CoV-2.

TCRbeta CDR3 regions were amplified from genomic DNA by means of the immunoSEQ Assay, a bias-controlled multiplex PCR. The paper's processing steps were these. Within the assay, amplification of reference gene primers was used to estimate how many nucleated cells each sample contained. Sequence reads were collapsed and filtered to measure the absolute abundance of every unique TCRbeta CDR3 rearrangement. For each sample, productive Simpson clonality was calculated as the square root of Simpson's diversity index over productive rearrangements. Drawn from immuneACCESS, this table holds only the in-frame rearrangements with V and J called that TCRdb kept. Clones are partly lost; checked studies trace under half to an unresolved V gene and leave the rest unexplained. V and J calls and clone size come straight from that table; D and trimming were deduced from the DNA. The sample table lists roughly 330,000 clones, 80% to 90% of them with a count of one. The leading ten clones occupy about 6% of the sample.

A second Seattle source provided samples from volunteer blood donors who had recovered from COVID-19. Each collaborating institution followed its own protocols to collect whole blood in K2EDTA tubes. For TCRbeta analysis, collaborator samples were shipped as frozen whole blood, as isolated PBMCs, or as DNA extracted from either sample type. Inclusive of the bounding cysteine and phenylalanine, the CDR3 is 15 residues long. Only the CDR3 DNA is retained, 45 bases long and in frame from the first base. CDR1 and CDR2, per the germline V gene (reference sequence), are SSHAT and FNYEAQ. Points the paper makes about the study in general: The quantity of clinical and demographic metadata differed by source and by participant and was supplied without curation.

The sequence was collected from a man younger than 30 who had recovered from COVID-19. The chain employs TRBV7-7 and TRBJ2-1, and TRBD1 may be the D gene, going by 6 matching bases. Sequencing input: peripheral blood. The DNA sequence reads TGTGCTAGCAGCCCAACAGGGACCCCCTACAATGAGCAGTTCTTC. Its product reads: CASSPTGTPYNEQFF.